The 25 T cell receptor beta chains below all came from one sample that was sequenced in a study of control samples from healthy donors and cancer patients. TCRdb keeps only in-frame clones here, not all; method: immunoSEQ multiplex PCR. This table has 150,000 to 200,000 clones, roughly 89% appearing once. Sequencing was carried out using blood. These receptors were taken from a young woman in good health.

The chain links TRBV11-3 to TRBJ2-7; 7 bases line up with TRBD1. The CDR3 has 14 amino acids. CDR1 and CDR2 from the germline V gene are SGHNT and YENEEA. V gave up 4 bases and J gave up 2 bases; unmatched junction bases: 5. The CDR3 DNA follows: TGTGCCAGCAGCTCATTTGACAGGGCCTACGAGCAGTACTTC. Protein product: CASSSFDRAYEQYF.

V usage is TRBV6-4 and J usage is TRBJ2-2; D not resolved. The CDR3 consists of 13 residues. Germline V gene lookup returns CDR1 MRHNA and CDR2 SNTAGT. V was pared by 4 bases and J by 3 bases, with 6 bases between. The CDR3 nucleotides read TGTGCCAGCAGTGCCCGGGACACCGGGGAGCTGTTTTTT. Translation: CASSARDTGELFF.

This chain joins TRBV12-3 or TRBV12-4 and TRBJ1-4; 9 bases are a match to TRBD1. J was trimmed by 8 bases and V by 6 bases; bases with no gene match: 4. CDR3 length equals 13 residues. The CDR3 loop reads CASRGTGREKLFF. Here the CDR3 DNA reads TGTGCCAGCAGGGGGACAGGGCGGGAAAAACTGTTTTTT.

The table lists this clone with a few counts. V is TRBV7-9 and J is TRBJ2-3, with D possibly being TRBD1 (6 bases). Germline V gene data show CDR1 as SEHNR and CDR2 as FQNEAQ (reference sequence). The CDR3 runs 13 residues. Deletions cut 4 bases from V and 5 bases from J, with 10 bases between. The CDR3 protein is CASSSGVGDTQYF. The CDR3 nucleotides read TGTGCCAGCAGCTCAGGGGTGGGAGATACGCAGTATTTT.

V and J are TRBV6-6 and TRBJ1-1, with TRBD1 identical over 8 bases. Germline-derived CDR1 and CDR2 are MNHNY and SVGAGI (reference sequence). With V trimmed by 5 bases and J by 1 base, 6 bases remained unmatched. The CDR3 runs to 15 residues. As DNA, the CDR3 is TGTGCCAGCAGTCGCCGGACAGGGCGGAACACTGAAGCTTTCTTT. The encoded protein is CASSRRTGRNTEAFF.

The V gene is TRBV7-6, the J gene TRBJ1-4; 10 bases agree with TRBD1. The CDR3 extends over 15 amino acids. The V and J ends lost 5 bases and 3 bases, in that order; junction bases with no gene match: 3. Germline CDR1 and CDR2: SGHVS and FNYEAQ. The CDR3 loop is CASSRDRGANEKLFF. The CDR3 DNA sequence: TGTGCCAGCAGCAGGGACAGGGGAGCTAATGAAAAACTGTTTTTT.

The chain recombines TRBV11-3 with TRBJ2-3; TRBD2 is a possible D gene (5 bases). The CDR3 spans 14 residues. V lost 4 bases and J 8 bases, leaving 16 bases between the germline ends. Germline V gene lookup returns CDR1 SGHNT and CDR2 YENEEA. The chain's CDR3 is CASSSDGGRGTQYF. CDR3 bases: TGTGCCAGCAGCTCCGACGGTGGACGGGGTACGCAGTATTTT.

This clone occurred once. The rearrangement links TRBV5-6 to TRBJ2-7; D is unresolved. The CDR3 contains 13 residues. V was shortened by 1 base and J by 5 bases, with 10 bases between the two germline ends. CDR1 is SGHDT and CDR2 is YYEEEE in the germline V gene. The CDR3 region has the DNA TGTGCCAGCAGCTTGCAGTTTATCCACGAGCAGTACTTC. Translated, it gives CASSLQFIHEQYF.

J is TRBJ2-1 and V is TRBV11-2; 12 nucleotides line up with TRBD2. The junction had 2 bases not matched to a gene; V was cut back by 4 bases and J by 7 bases. Germline V gives CDR1 SGHAT, CDR2 FQNNGV. The CDR3 runs 14 residues. CDR3 nucleotide sequence: TGTGCCAGCAGCTACCTAGCGGGAGGGAATGAGCAGTTCTTC. Its protein product is CASSYLAGGNEQFF. The full variable domain, rest sourced from reference TRBV11-2 and TRBJ2-1, is EAGVAQSPRYKIIEKRQSVAFWCNPISGHATLYWYQQILGQGPKLLIQFQNNGVVDDSQLPKDRFSAERLKGVDSTLKIQPAKLEDSAVYLCASSYLAGGNEQFFGPGTRLTVL.

Note on this clone: One end of the junction varies from germline; a read error may be responsible. The sample holds other DNA sequences that translate to the same CDR3. The chain links TRBV9 to TRBJ2-2; tentatively, D is TRBD2 (6 bases). The germline CDR1 and CDR2 sequences are SGDLS and YYNGEE. This CDR3 has 14 residues. This CDR3 reads CASSVALAPGELFF. The DNA for the CDR3 is TGCGCCAGCAGCGTAGCACTAGCCCCCGGGGAGCTGTTTTTT.

The chain links TRBV5-1 to TRBJ1-1; a possible D gene is TRBD1 (6 bases). The CDR3 sequence is 15 residues long. The germline V gene encodes CDR1 SGHRS and CDR2 YFSETQ. The V gene lost 0 bases and the J gene lost 4 bases, with 13 bases spanning the gap. The CDR3 spells CASSLAPGAGTEAFF. The CDR3 coding sequence is TGCGCCAGCAGCTTGGCCCCAGGGGCCGGCACTGAAGCTTTCTTT.

The gene calls are TRBV19 and TRBJ2-2; possibly TRBD1 for D (5 bases). Germline lookup yields CDR1 LNHDA and CDR2 SQIVND (reference sequence). Trimming shortened V by 4 bases and J by 1 base, and 10 bases separated the two germline ends. The length of the CDR3 is 15 residues. The CDR3 loop reads CASSTRTGNTGELFF. The DNA of the CDR3 is TGTGCCAGTAGTACCCGAACAGGGAACACCGGGGAGCTGTTTTTT.

V gene TRBV27 combines with J gene TRBJ2-6; TRBD1 or TRBD2 may be the D gene (5 bases each). Trimming left V 5 bases short and J 0 bases short, with 11 bases between. The length of the CDR3 is 16 residues. Germline-derived CDR1 and CDR2 are MNHEY and SMNVEV (reference sequence). The CDR3, as DNA: TGTGCCAGCAGTCCCGAGGGGACCTCTGGGGCCAACGTCCTGACTTTC. Protein sequence: CASSPEGTSGANVLTF. Full variable domain (outside the CDR3, taken from reference TRBV27 and TRBJ2-6): EAQVTQNPRYLITVTGKKLTVTCSQNMNHEYMSWYRQDPGLGLRQIYYSMNVEVTDKGDVPEGYKVSRKEKRNFPLILESPSPNQTSLYFCASSPEGTSGANVLTFGAGSRLTVL.

This clone was recorded a few times. J is TRBJ1-2 and V is TRBV28; weak D call: TRBD1 (5 bases). The length of the CDR3 is 13 residues. Per germline, CDR1 MDHEN and CDR2 SYDVKM. Trimming cost V 6 bases and J 4 bases, with 12 bases left between them. The CDR3 sequence: CASSSGGGYGYTF. CDR3 bases: TGTGCCAGCAGCTCAGGTGGGGGCTATGGCTACACCTTC.

The table lists this clone with a count of one. The chain combines TRBV5-1 with TRBJ2-7, with D perhaps assigned TRBD1 or TRBD2 (5 bases each). From germline, CDR1 is SGHRS and CDR2 YFSETQ. Trimming cost V 5 bases and J 2 bases, with 11 bases left between them. There are 13 residues in the CDR3. This chain's CDR3 is CASRGTTAYEQYF. In DNA, the CDR3 is TGCGCCAGCAGAGGGACGACCGCCTACGAGCAGTACTTC.

This clone was seen only once. The junction shows a germline mismatch at one end, possibly a read error. The CDR3 protein is CATSRDRDSYEQYF. CDR3 nucleotide sequence: TGTGCCACCAGTAGAGATCGCGACTCCTACGAGCAGTACTTC. J is TRBJ2-5 and V is TRBV15; D is unresolved. The DNA matches TRBJ2-7 better at its end, which makes the J call doubtful. Germline lookup yields CDR1 LNHNV and CDR2 YYDKDF (reference sequence). The CDR3 runs to 14 residues.

A single count supports this clone. This chain connects TRBV19 to TRBJ1-6, with 8 bases lining up with TRBD1. In germline, CDR1 is LNHDA, CDR2 SQIVND (reference sequence). The CDR3 is 14 amino acids. The J segment lost 7 bases and the V segment lost 5 bases, leaving 4 bases of the junction unmatched. CDR3 in amino acids: CASSPTGGNSPLHF. CDR3 nucleotide sequence: TGTGCCAGTAGTCCAACAGGGGGGAATTCACCCCTCCACTTT.

The genes are TRBV18 and TRBJ1-1; 10 bases are a match to TRBD1. Germline CDR1 reads KGHSH; CDR2 reads LQKENI. This CDR3 is built from 17 residues. J lost 1 base, V lost 6 bases, and 11 bases had no gene match. CDR3 in amino acids: CASSPGTGALKNTEAFF. CDR3 bases: TGTGCCAGCTCCCCCGGGACAGGGGCGCTTAAGAACACTGAAGCTTTCTTT.

The chain is built from TRBV27 and TRBJ2-1, with 10 bases matching TRBD2. Germline V gene sequence: CDR1 MNHEY, CDR2 SMNVEV (reference sequence). V dropped 5 bases and J dropped 7; count of bases not matched to a gene: 8. The CDR3 spans 15 residues. CDR3 in amino acids: CASSPSGRAGNEQFF. The CDR3 region has the DNA TGTGCCAGCAGTCCCAGCGGGAGGGCCGGTAATGAGCAGTTCTTC.

This rearrangement joins TRBV21-1 to TRBJ2-1; the D call in the table, TRBD1, was not verified against the DNA. TRBV21-1 is a pseudogene locus. This CDR3 is 14 amino acids long. CDR3: CASSKGSSYNEQFF. DNA of the CDR3: TGTGCCAGCAGCAAAGGCAGCTCCTACAATGAGCAGTTCTTC.

The chain links TRBV28 to TRBJ2-1, with TRBD2 matching over 9 bases. V dropped 5 bases and J dropped 4; count of bases not matched to a gene: 6. The CDR3 is made up of 15 amino acids. Germline lookup yields CDR1 MDHEN and CDR2 SYDVKM. In DNA form, the CDR3 reads TGTGCCAGCAGTCCCCCTAGCGGGGAATACAATGAGCAGTTCTTC. Protein sequence: CASSPPSGEYNEQFF.

The chain combines TRBV9 with TRBJ2-1, with 8 bases matching TRBD1. The CDR3 spans 15 residues. CDR1 and CDR2 (germline): SGDLS, YYNGEE. The ends lost 4 bases at V and 6 bases at J; junction bases unmatched: 9. The CDR3 region has the DNA TGTGCCAGCAGCTTCTCAGGGGGCAGGGGCAATGAGCAGTTCTTC. This codes for CASSFSGGRGNEQFF.

This chain connects TRBV11-2 to TRBJ2-5, with 10 bases fitting TRBD2. The V gene's germline CDR1 is SGHAT and CDR2 FQNNGV. V was pared by 4 bases and J by 2 bases, with 1 base of the junction left unmatched. The CDR3 consists of 14 residues. The CDR3 sequence is CASSSGLAQETQYF. CDR3 bases: TGTGCCAGCAGCTCGGGACTAGCGCAAGAGACCCAGTACTTC.

This clone was detected once. The chain combines TRBV25-1 with TRBJ2-1; no clear D gene. CDR3 size: 15 residues. Trimming cost V 3 bases and J 3 bases, with 12 bases left between them. CDR1 and CDR2 (germline): MGHDK, SYGVNS. The CDR3 nucleotides read TGTGCCAGCAGTGACGAGCTTTCCGACTACAATGAGCAGTTCTTC. Amino acids: CASSDELSDYNEQFF.

This rearrangement joins TRBV6-5 to TRBJ1-2, with TRBD1 matching over 7 bases. Per germline, CDR1 MNHEY and CDR2 SVGAGI. The CDR3 extends over 13 amino acids. The J segment lost 4 bases and the V segment lost 2 bases, leaving 1 base of the junction unmatched. For the CDR3, the DNA is TGTGCCAGCAGTTACGCAGGGGGCTATGGCTACACCTTC. Its protein product is CASSYAGGYGYTF.